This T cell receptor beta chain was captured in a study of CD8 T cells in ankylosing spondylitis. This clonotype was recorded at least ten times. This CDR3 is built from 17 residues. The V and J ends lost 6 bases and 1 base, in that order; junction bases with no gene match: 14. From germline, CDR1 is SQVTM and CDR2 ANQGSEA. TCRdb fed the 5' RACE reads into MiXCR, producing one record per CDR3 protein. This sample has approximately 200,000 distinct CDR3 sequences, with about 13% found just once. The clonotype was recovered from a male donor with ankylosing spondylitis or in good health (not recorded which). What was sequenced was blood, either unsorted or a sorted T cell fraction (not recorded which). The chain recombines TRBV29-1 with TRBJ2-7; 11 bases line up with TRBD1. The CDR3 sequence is CSVAGTGGERGSYEQYF. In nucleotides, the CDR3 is TGCAGCGTGGCCGGGACAGGGGGGGAACGGGGATCCTACGAGCAGTACTTC.